These 32 T cell receptor beta chains were sequenced from one sample in a study of control samples from healthy donors and cancer patients. Generated by immunoSEQ multiplex PCR, the TCRdb table keeps only in-frame clones and is missing some. The table has about 94,000 clones, about nine tenths seen once. The sequencing sample was made of blood. Receptor source: a woman between 18 and 30 years old in good health.

The chain uses TRBV27 and TRBJ2-7, with D unclear. Germline CDR1 reads MNHEY; CDR2 reads SMNVEV (reference sequence). V lost 6 bases and J lost 0, with 9 bases in between. The CDR3 consists of 13 residues. CDR3 loop: CASRTASSYEQYF. The CDR3, as DNA: TGTGCCAGCAGGACCGCTAGCTCCTACGAGCAGTACTTC.

The V call is TRBV5-8, the J call TRBJ1-2, with D perhaps TRBD1 (6 bases). CDR1 is SGHTS, CDR2 YDEGEE, per germline. The CDR3 consists of 17 residues. V was pared by 9 bases and J by 4 bases, with 28 bases between. CDR3 coding DNA: TGTGCCACATCAAAAAACGCTAACAGGGATCCACGCTATGGCTACACCTTC. Amino acid sequence: CATSKNANRDPRYGYTF. Looking up the rest from reference TRBV5-8 and TRBJ1-2 gives the full variable domain: EAGVTQSPTHLIKTRGQQATLRCSPISGHTSVYWYQQALGLGLQFLLWYDEGEERNRGNFPPRFSGRQFPNYSSELNVNALELEDSALYLCATSKNANRDPRYGYTFGSGTRLTVV.

The chain uses TRBV6-5 and TRBJ1-6, with unresolved D. Looked up from germline, CDR1 is MNHEY and CDR2 is SVGAGI. The CDR3 loop spans 14 amino acids. V lost 9 bases and J 7 bases, leaving 16 bases between the germline ends. DNA of the CDR3: TGTGCCAGAGGTTGGGAGCAACCAAATTCACCCCTCCACTTT. Translating gives CARGWEQPNSPLHF.

This clone was observed once. The rearrangement uses TRBV27 and TRBJ2-2, with TRBD2 identical over 8 bases. This CDR3 has 14 residues. The germline V gene encodes CDR1 MNHEY and CDR2 SMNVEV (reference sequence). The ends lost 6 bases at V and 5 bases at J; junction bases unmatched: 5. In nucleotides, the CDR3 is TGTGCCAGCAGGCGGGGGGTAGAGACCGGGGAGCTGTTTTTT. Its protein is CASRRGVETGELFF.

The gene calls are TRBV6-5 and TRBJ1-1; no clear D. Looked up from germline, CDR1 is MNHEY and CDR2 is SVGAGI. The CDR3 contains 11 residues. V shed 4 bases and J shed 5 bases, with 5 bases lying between them. The CDR3 bases are TGTGCCAGCAGTTCTTATACTGAAGCTTTCTTT. As protein: CASSSYTEAFF.

This rearrangement joins TRBV7-2 to TRBJ2-3, with 7 bases aligning to TRBD2. The CDR3 has 14 amino acids. With V trimmed by 8 bases and J by 2 bases, 7 bases remained unmatched. Germline CDR1 is SGHTA and CDR2 is FQGNSA. CDR3 protein: CASASGANTDTQYF. As DNA, the CDR3 is TGTGCCAGCGCCAGCGGGGCGAACACAGATACGCAGTATTTT.

The chain carries TRBV10-3 and TRBJ1-1; D is undetermined. Germline CDR1 is ENHRY and CDR2 is SYGVKD. This CDR3 contains 14 residues. The V and J ends lost 6 bases and 1 base respectively, with 12 bases between them. In DNA, the CDR3 is TGTGCCATCAGCTTCAGGAATCCGAACACTGAAGCTTTCTTT. Translated, it gives CAISFRNPNTEAFF.

The rearrangement joins TRBV4-2 to TRBJ1-1; D ambiguous. V lost 4 bases and J lost 1, with 13 bases in between. The CDR3 extends over 15 amino acids. In germline, CDR1 is LGHNA, CDR2 YNFKEQ. The CDR3 is CASSPTMGKNTEAFF. The DNA of the CDR3 is TGTGCCAGCAGCCCAACAATGGGGAAGAACACTGAAGCTTTCTTT.

The chain combines TRBV10-1 with TRBJ2-5; D is perhaps TRBD2 (6 bases). CDR1 and CDR2 from the germline V gene are WNHNN and SYGVQD (reference sequence). Trimming removed 6 bases from V and 0 bases from J, with 11 bases in between. This CDR3 spans 14 amino acids. The CDR3 DNA sequence: TGCGCCAGCAGCGACCGGGACTACCAAGAGACCCAGTACTTC. Encoded protein: CASSDRDYQETQYF.

V gene TRBV4-1 combines with J gene TRBJ1-1; D is uncertain. The CDR3 has 15 amino acids. Trimming stripped 0 bases from V and 0 bases from J, with 8 bases between. Germline V gene lookup returns CDR1 MGHRA and CDR2 YSYEKL. CDR3 sequence (DNA): TGCGCCAGCAGCCAAGAAAGTGGGATGAACACTGAAGCTTTCTTT. It translates to CASSQESGMNTEAFF.

The chain carries TRBV6-4 and TRBJ2-3, with TRBD2 matching over 13 bases. CDR3 length: 16 amino acids. CDR1 is MRHNA, CDR2 SNTAGT, per germline. Losses at the gene ends were 4 bases for V and 1 base for J; bases not matched to a gene: 2. CDR3 sequence: CASSGTSGGGTDTQYF. Written as DNA, the CDR3 is TGTGCCAGCAGTGGAACTAGCGGGGGGGGCACAGATACGCAGTATTTT.

As DNA, the CDR3 is TGTGCCAGCACCCCCGGGGGGGAGGCTCAGAGGAGAGCTTTCTTT. It specifies CASTPGGEAQRRAFF. The rearrangement links TRBV27 to TRBJ1-1, with a tentative D call TRBD1 (5 bases). Between the trimmed V and J ends, which lost 7 bases and 10 bases, there was a span of 25 bases. CDR3 length equals 15 residues. Germline V gene lookup returns CDR1 MNHEY and CDR2 SMNVEV (reference sequence).

This chain uses TRBV6-5 with TRBJ2-7; the D gene is possibly TRBD1 (5 bases). V was clipped by 5 bases and J by 1 base, with 12 bases between them. CDR1 and CDR2 (germline): MNHEY, SVGAGI. This CDR3 has 14 amino acids. The CDR3 protein is CASSQGIGSYEQYF. The DNA of the CDR3 is TGTGCCAGCAGTCAGGGTATTGGTTCCTACGAGCAGTACTTC.

CDR3 loop: CASSRGGETQYF. The CDR3 DNA reads as TGTGCCAGCTCACGAGGGGGCGAAACCCAGTACTTC. This chain links TRBV18 with TRBJ2-5, with 7 bases aligning to TRBD1. CDR1 is KGHSH, CDR2 LQKENI, per germline. V was pared by 4 bases and J by 8 bases, with 4 bases of the junction left unmatched. The CDR3 spans 12 residues.

The chain recombines TRBV7-2 with TRBJ1-2; D remains unclear. This CDR3 has 16 amino acids. The germline gives CDR1 SGHTA, CDR2 FQGNSA. The germline V and J ends were trimmed by 4 bases and 4 bases, with 19 bases remaining between them. The CDR3 region has the DNA TGTGCCAGCAGCTCCGGAGGAGGAATGGTCCTCTATGGCTACACCTTC. As protein: CASSSGGGMVLYGYTF.

The chain joins TRBV6-5 to TRBJ2-7, with 9 positions matching TRBD2. Germline V gene data show CDR1 as MNHEY and CDR2 as SVGAGI. V lost 5 bases and J lost 5; bases outside the gene matches: 7. This CDR3 is 14 amino acids long. Written as DNA, the CDR3 is TGTGCCAGCAGTCCTTTAGCGGGGGTCGACGAGCAGTACTTC. Translated, it gives CASSPLAGVDEQYF.

The gene calls are TRBV1 and TRBJ1-1. TRBV1 is a pseudogene. The CDR3 consists of 16 residues. CDR3 bases: TGCACCAGCAGCCATTTACGGGGCAGAGAGAACACTGAAGCTTTCTTT. It encodes CTSSHLRGRENTEAFF.

This chain connects TRBV2 to TRBJ1-1; 7 nucleotides line up with TRBD1. Germline V CDR1 and CDR2: SNHLY, FYNNEI. V shed 3 bases, J shed 0 bases, and the junction held 4 bases outside the gene matches. The CDR3 length is 15 residues. CDR3 DNA sequence: TGTGCCAGCAGTGACACAGGGGACATGAACACTGAAGCTTTCTTT. Its protein is CASSDTGDMNTEAFF.

This chain connects TRBV5-1 to TRBJ2-1; D remains ambiguous. Germline assignment: CDR1 SGHRS and CDR2 YFSETQ. The ends were cut back, 0 bases at V and 0 bases at J, with 4 bases in the middle. The CDR3 consists of 14 residues. The CDR3 nucleotides read TGCGCCAGCAGCTTGGACGTCTCCTACAATGAGCAGTTCTTC. Residues: CASSLDVSYNEQFF.

There are a few counts of this clone. The rearrangement joins TRBV18 to TRBJ1-1; D may be TRBD1 (6 bases). V gave up 1 base and J gave up 1 base, with 7 bases separating them. The germline CDR1 and CDR2 sequences are KGHSH and LQKENI. This CDR3 comprises 14 residues. CDR3 amino acids: CASSPQGGNTEAFF. As DNA, the CDR3 is TGTGCCAGCTCACCACAGGGGGGGAACACTGAAGCTTTCTTT.

The chain has TRBV5-1 and TRBJ1-2; weak D call: TRBD1 (5 bases). The CDR3 is made up of 14 amino acids. CDR1 SGHRS and CDR2 YFSETQ come from the germline V gene. V was cut by 0 bases and J by 8 bases, with 14 bases left in between. The CDR3 nucleotides read TGCGCCAGCAGCTTGGGAGGGACCCTGGAGGGCTACACCTTC. Translation gives CASSLGGTLEGYTF.

The chain carries TRBV7-8 and TRBJ2-3; 9 bases are a match to TRBD2. The J segment lost 8 bases and the V segment lost 7 bases, leaving 13 bases of the junction unmatched. The V gene's germline CDR1 is SGHVS and CDR2 FQNEAQ. CDR3 length equals 15 residues. The CDR3 coding sequence is TGTGCCAGCAACTTGGTTGGTGGCGGGGGGGTTACGCAGTATTTT. Protein: CASNLVGGGGVTQYF.

There are a few counts of this clone. The chain combines TRBV7-3 with TRBJ2-1; 8 bases map to TRBD2. J lost 8 bases, V lost 3 bases, and 3 bases had no gene match. Germline CDR1 reads SGHTA; CDR2 reads FQGTGA. The CDR3 is made up of 13 amino acids. In DNA form, the CDR3 reads TGTGCCAGCAGCTTCGGGGGGGCCGATGAGCAGTTCTTC. As protein: CASSFGGADEQFF.

This clone was seen once. This sequence joins TRBV10-2 and TRBJ2-2; D is ambiguous. This CDR3 region has 15 residues. V dropped 6 bases and J dropped 3 bases, with 14 bases sitting between them. From germline, CDR1 is WSHSY and CDR2 SAAADI. CDR3 in DNA: TGCGCCAGCAGCCTGACTCGCCAAGACACCGGGGAGCTGTTTTTT. It specifies CASSLTRQDTGELFF.

This chain joins TRBV27 and TRBJ1-2; no definite D call. Germline V gene data show CDR1 as MNHEY and CDR2 as SMNVEV (reference sequence). This CDR3 is 16 amino acids long. Trimming took 5 bases from V and 0 from J, leaving 16 bases between them. The CDR3 region has the DNA TGTGCCAGCAGTCCGGCGGGATTACTTTCTAACTATGGCTACACCTTC. Protein product: CASSPAGLLSNYGYTF.

The chain has TRBV10-2 and TRBJ1-2; 9 bases agree with TRBD1. The CDR3 is made up of 15 amino acids. Trimming removed 2 bases from V and 6 bases from J; junction bases left unmatched: 7. Germline CDR1 reads WSHSY; CDR2 reads SAAADI. The CDR3 region is CASSEGPTGGDGYTF. In DNA form, the CDR3 reads TGCGCCAGCAGTGAGGGGCCCACAGGGGGCGATGGCTACACCTTC.

This sequence joins TRBV9 and TRBJ2-5, with D unclear. Germline CDR1 is SGDLS and CDR2 is YYNGEE. CDR3 length equals 14 residues. Trimming removed 0 bases at V and 5 bases at J, with 11 bases between. Here the CDR3 reads CASSVAGASETQYF. Here the CDR3 DNA reads TGTGCCAGCAGCGTAGCCGGAGCCTCGGAGACCCAGTACTTC.

V gene TRBV7-9 combines with J gene TRBJ2-3; D remains unclear. Germline V gene data show CDR1 as SEHNR and CDR2 as FQNEAQ (reference sequence). This CDR3 is 16 amino acids long. Trimming pared 8 bases from V and 3 bases from J, leaving 21 bases between. The CDR3 DNA sequence: TGTGCCAGCGGACCTTTTATAAACACAGATACAGATACGCAGTATTTT. Translating it yields CASGPFINTDTDTQYF. The entire variable domain, with the rest obtained from reference TRBV7-9 and TRBJ2-3, is as follows: DTGVSQNPRHKITKRGQNVTFRCDPISEHNRLYWYRQTLGQGPEFLTYFQNEAQLEKSRLLSDRFSAERPKGSFSTLEIQRTEQGDSAMYLCASGPFINTDTDTQYFGPGTRLTVL.

V gene TRBV29-1 combines with J gene TRBJ2-1; 8 bases align to TRBD1. J lost 7 bases, V lost 7 bases, and 15 bases had no gene match. The CDR3 extends over 15 amino acids. The germline V gene encodes CDR1 SQVTM and CDR2 ANQGSEA. The chain's CDR3 is CSARLTGDIENEQFF. The CDR3 DNA sequence: TGCAGCGCCCGGCTGACAGGGGATATTGAGAATGAGCAGTTCTTC.

This chain joins TRBV4-2 and TRBJ2-5; 8 bases are a match to TRBD1. The CDR3 has 14 amino acids. Germline assignment: CDR1 LGHNA and CDR2 YNFKEQ. J was trimmed by 4 bases and V by 4 bases; bases with no gene match: 5. The CDR3 sequence: CASSLEGQAETQYF. CDR3 sequence (DNA): TGTGCCAGCAGCCTCGAGGGACAGGCAGAGACCCAGTACTTC.

To note about this clone: Other DNA sequences in the same sample also yield this CDR3. This chain joins TRBV9 and TRBJ2-2; 9 nucleotides line up with TRBD1. The CDR3 sequence is 14 residues long. Germline CDR1 reads SGDLS; CDR2 reads YYNGEE. J was trimmed by 7 bases and V by 3 bases; bases with no gene match: 4. CDR3 sequence: CASSADRGGGELFF. In DNA, the CDR3 is TGTGCCAGCAGCGCGGACAGGGGCGGCGGGGAGCTGTTTTTT.

This chain joins TRBV7-2 and TRBJ2-7; TRBD1 might be the D (5 bases). Germline V gives CDR1 SGHTA, CDR2 FQGNSA. Trimming cost V 3 bases and J 5 bases, with 11 bases left between them. The CDR3 spans 13 residues. This CDR3 reads CASSFSQANEQYF. For the CDR3, the DNA is TGTGCCAGCAGCTTTTCACAGGCGAACGAGCAGTACTTC.